This note documents a single T cell receptor (beta chain) sequence. Its antigen is undetermined. The V and J ends lost 6 bases and 0 bases respectively, with 12 bases between them. This CDR3 has 15 residues. Germline assignment: CDR1 MNHEY and CDR2 SVGAGI. This entry belongs to a study of cytomegalovirus exposure and HLA in healthy donors. Study-wide background: There were some 120 million unique TCR beta sequences, drawn from roughly 200 million T cells, in an earlier analysis. Study findings and constraints: TCR beta sequences numbering under 20,000 were associated with HLA alleles at 0.05 false discovery rate in a later analysis.

PCR primers comprised 60 Vbeta and 13 Jbeta primers. Sequencing was performed with immunoSEQ multiplex PCR; in TCRdb, only in-frame clones are kept and a portion is missing. The sample spans about 75,000 clones; the ten largest clones claim approximately 2.9%. Sequenced sample: PBMCs. The clonotype was recovered from a man between 40 and 49 years old in good health and CMV-seronegative. The V gene is TRBV6-5, the J gene TRBJ1-5; possible D gene TRBD1, 6 bases. The CDR3 DNA sequence: TGTGCCAGCAGGCGGACAGCTGATAGCAATCAGCCCCAGCATTTT. Translated, it gives CASRRTADSNQPQHF.